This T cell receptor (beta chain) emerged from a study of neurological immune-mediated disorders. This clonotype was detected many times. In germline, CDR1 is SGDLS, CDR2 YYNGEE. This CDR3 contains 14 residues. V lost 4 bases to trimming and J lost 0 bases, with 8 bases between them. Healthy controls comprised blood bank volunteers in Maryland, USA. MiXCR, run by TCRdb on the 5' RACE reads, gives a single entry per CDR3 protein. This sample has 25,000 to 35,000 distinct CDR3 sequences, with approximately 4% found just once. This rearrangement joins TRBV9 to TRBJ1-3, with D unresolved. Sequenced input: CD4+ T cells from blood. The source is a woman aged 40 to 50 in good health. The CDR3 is CASSPENSGNTIYF. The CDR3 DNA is TGTGCCAGCAGCCCAGAGAACTCTGGAAACACCATATATTTT.